This T cell receptor (beta chain) was documented in a study of cytomegalovirus exposure and HLA in healthy donors. Study context: Findings of an earlier analysis included around 100 million unique TCR beta sequences from 180 million or so T cells.

The CDR3 length is 15 residues. The primer mix had 60 Vbeta and 13 Jbeta primers. Clones were sequenced by immunoSEQ multiplex PCR, and TCRdb holds only the in-frame ones, with some missing. Of around 130,000 clones in the sample, around 84% were seen once. The origin of this receptor is a man over 45 in good health and CMV-seronegative. Sequenced: PBMCs. This rearrangement joins TRBV21-1 to TRBJ1-6; no check of the table's D call, TRBD1, against the DNA was made. TRBV21-1 is classified as a pseudogene. CDR3 protein: CASLADGTVNSPLHF. In DNA, the CDR3 is TGTGCCAGCCTGGCCGACGGGACAGTCAATTCACCCCTCCACTTT.